These 10 T cell receptor beta chains share one sample of origin, sequenced in a study of blood T cells in healthy people across ages. A second 7 to 11 cycle PCR used barcoded and J-beta primers. TCRdb ran MiXCR on the 5' RACE reads and lists one entry per CDR3 protein. The profile shows under 800,000 distinct CDR3 sequences, about 21% of them singletons. The sequenced material came from blood. Source of these receptors: a man between 65 and 85 years old in good health.

This clonotype was counted between two and nine times. This chain links TRBV30 with TRBJ2-7; D might be TRBD2 (6 bases). Trimming pared 5 bases from V and 1 base from J, leaving 15 bases between. The germline V gene encodes CDR1 GTSNPN and CDR2 SVGIG (reference sequence). The CDR3 covers 14 residues. The CDR3 bases are TGTGCCTGGGCCCCTGGAGGGTATTCCTACGAGCAGTACTTC. Translation gives CAWAPGGYSYEQYF.

This clonotype turned up a few times. J is TRBJ2-5 and V is TRBV20-1; 11 bases agree with TRBD2. This CDR3 has 15 residues. Losses at the gene ends were 4 bases for V and 3 bases for J; bases not matched to a gene: 7. Germline lookup yields CDR1 DFQATT and CDR2 SNEGSKA (reference sequence). The CDR3 reads CSATNPTSGKETQYF. CDR3 DNA: TGCAGTGCTACCAACCCGACTAGCGGGAAAGAGACCCAGTACTTC.

The chain recombines TRBV9 with TRBJ2-2; TRBD2 matches at 9 bases. The germline V gene encodes CDR1 SGDLS and CDR2 YYNGEE. The ends lost 0 bases at V and 6 bases at J; junction bases unmatched: 6. The CDR3 runs 16 residues. CDR3 sequence reads: CASSVVSSGIAGELFF. In DNA form, the CDR3 reads TGTGCCAGCAGCGTAGTTTCTAGCGGGATTGCCGGGGAGCTGTTTTTT.

This rearrangement joins TRBV6-6 to TRBJ2-1; 8 nucleotides agree with TRBD2. The V segment lost 7 bases and the J segment 8 bases; nucleotides outside the gene matches: 13. Germline loops: CDR1 MNHNY, CDR2 SVGAGI (reference sequence). The CDR3 sequence is 15 residues long. For the CDR3, the DNA is TGTGCCAGCATCACCGATGGCGGGAGGAGCGATGAGCAGTTCTTC. It codes for CASITDGGRSDEQFF.

The chain combines TRBV6-1 with TRBJ2-5, with D perhaps TRBD2 (5 bases). This CDR3 has 15 residues. V shed 1 base and J shed 0 bases, with 9 bases lying between them. CDR1 and CDR2 (germline): MNHNS, SASEGT. CDR3 bases: TGTGCCAGCAGTGAAGAGACGGGGAACCAAGAGACCCAGTACTTC. Amino acids: CASSEETGNQETQYF.

This clonotype was observed a handful of times. The V and J genes are TRBV29-1 and TRBJ2-3, with 7 bases matching TRBD1. The CDR3 loop spans 15 amino acids. The V segment lost 7 bases and the J segment 5 bases; nucleotides outside the gene matches: 15. Germline CDR1 and CDR2: SQVTM and ANQGSEA. The CDR3, as DNA: TGCAGCGGGAGAAGGGACAGAACCCTTGGAGATACGCAGTATTTT. It is translated as CSGRRDRTLGDTQYF.

The chain couples TRBV6-1 to TRBJ2-7, with D unclear. Germline V gives CDR1 MNHNS, CDR2 SASEGT. The CDR3 covers 14 residues. V shed 3 bases and J shed 6 bases, with 15 bases lying between them. Here the CDR3 reads CASSELRTWVEQYF. The CDR3 coding sequence is TGTGCCAGCAGTGAGCTGAGAACCTGGGTCGAGCAGTACTTC.

This clonotype was seen a few times. The rearrangement links TRBV28 to TRBJ1-1; D might be TRBD1 (6 bases). CDR1 and CDR2 from the germline V gene are MDHEN and SYDVKM. There are 13 residues in the CDR3. Trimming stripped 2 bases from V and 5 bases from J, with 9 bases between. In nucleotides, the CDR3 is TGTGCCAGCAGTTTACAGGGGAAAACTGAAGCTTTCTTT. The encoded protein is CASSLQGKTEAFF.

This clonotype was observed a few times. CDR3 sequence: CASSPGETTNEKLFF. The CDR3 nucleotides are TGTGCCAGCTCCCCGGGGGAAACAACTAATGAAAAACTGTTTTTT. The V call is TRBV7-9, the J call TRBJ1-4; possibly TRBD1 for D (5 bases). The V end was cut by 8 bases, the J end by 0 bases, with 13 bases between. Per the germline V gene, CDR1 is SEHNR and CDR2 is FQNEAQ (reference sequence). This CDR3 contains 15 residues. The whole variable domain, remainder taken from reference TRBV7-9 and TRBJ1-4, is DTGVSQNPRHKITKRGQNVTFRCDPISEHNRLYWYRQTLGQGPEFLTYFQNEAQLEKSRLLSDRFSAERPKGSFSTLEIQRTEQGDSAMYLCASSPGETTNEKLFFGSGTQLSVL.

This clonotype was recorded a few times. The chain joins TRBV10-3 to TRBJ2-3, with D unclear. The CDR3 runs 16 residues. Germline loops: CDR1 ENHRY, CDR2 SYGVKD. Trimming took off 6 bases at V and 1 base at J, with 17 bases between the two ends. Written as DNA, the CDR3 is TGTGCCATCAGCGTACCCGACCTCGGCGGCACAGATACGCAGTATTTT. It yields the protein CAISVPDLGGTDTQYF.